The source of this TCR beta chain is a study of chemoradiotherapy in HPV16-positive cancers. Study-wide context: Candidate HPV-specific clones and shared TCR motifs came from two HPV16-positive patients. Study-wide findings and caveats: Candidate HPV-specific clones and E7-related TCR motifs grew in tumor during treatment. In HPV16-positive patients, HPV-responsive T-cell expansion tracked better recurrence-free survival.

TCRdb's copy holds only in-frame clones and misses some; the assay was immunoSEQ multiplex PCR. The repertoire holds about 68,000 clones, with 88% as singletons. Over chemoradiotherapy, repertoires were sampled more than once. The V and J ends lost 1 base and 2 bases, in that order; junction bases with no gene match: 5. The length of the CDR3 is 16 residues. Germline assignment: CDR1 SGHTA and CDR2 FQGNSA. A remark on this clone: Its antigen remains unknown.

The sequence was collected from a human donor with HPV-associated anogenital cancer. The specimen comprised blood, sampled from a patient who underwent chemoradiotherapy. The chain recombines TRBV7-2 with TRBJ2-3; TRBD2 aligns across 8 bases. CDR3 nucleotide sequence: TGTGCCAGCAGCTTAGTGGCTAGCGGGCCCACAGATACGCAGTATTTT. Protein product: CASSLVASGPTDTQYF.